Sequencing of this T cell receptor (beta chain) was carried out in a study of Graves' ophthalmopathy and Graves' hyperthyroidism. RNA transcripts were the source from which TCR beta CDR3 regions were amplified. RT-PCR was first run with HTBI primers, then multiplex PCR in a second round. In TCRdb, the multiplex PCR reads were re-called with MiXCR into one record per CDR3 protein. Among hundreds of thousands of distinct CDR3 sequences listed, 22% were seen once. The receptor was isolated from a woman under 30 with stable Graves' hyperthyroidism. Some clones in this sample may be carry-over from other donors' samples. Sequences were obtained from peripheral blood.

The CDR3 DNA sequence: TGTGCCAGCAGCTTTGCATATCATCAGTACGAGCAGTACTTC. As protein: CASSFAYHQYEQYF. The rearrangement links TRBV5-6 to TRBJ2-7; unclear D gene. V lost 2 bases, J lost 4 bases, and 13 bases lay in between. The CDR3 runs 14 residues. Germline V gene sequence: CDR1 SGHDT, CDR2 YYEEEE.